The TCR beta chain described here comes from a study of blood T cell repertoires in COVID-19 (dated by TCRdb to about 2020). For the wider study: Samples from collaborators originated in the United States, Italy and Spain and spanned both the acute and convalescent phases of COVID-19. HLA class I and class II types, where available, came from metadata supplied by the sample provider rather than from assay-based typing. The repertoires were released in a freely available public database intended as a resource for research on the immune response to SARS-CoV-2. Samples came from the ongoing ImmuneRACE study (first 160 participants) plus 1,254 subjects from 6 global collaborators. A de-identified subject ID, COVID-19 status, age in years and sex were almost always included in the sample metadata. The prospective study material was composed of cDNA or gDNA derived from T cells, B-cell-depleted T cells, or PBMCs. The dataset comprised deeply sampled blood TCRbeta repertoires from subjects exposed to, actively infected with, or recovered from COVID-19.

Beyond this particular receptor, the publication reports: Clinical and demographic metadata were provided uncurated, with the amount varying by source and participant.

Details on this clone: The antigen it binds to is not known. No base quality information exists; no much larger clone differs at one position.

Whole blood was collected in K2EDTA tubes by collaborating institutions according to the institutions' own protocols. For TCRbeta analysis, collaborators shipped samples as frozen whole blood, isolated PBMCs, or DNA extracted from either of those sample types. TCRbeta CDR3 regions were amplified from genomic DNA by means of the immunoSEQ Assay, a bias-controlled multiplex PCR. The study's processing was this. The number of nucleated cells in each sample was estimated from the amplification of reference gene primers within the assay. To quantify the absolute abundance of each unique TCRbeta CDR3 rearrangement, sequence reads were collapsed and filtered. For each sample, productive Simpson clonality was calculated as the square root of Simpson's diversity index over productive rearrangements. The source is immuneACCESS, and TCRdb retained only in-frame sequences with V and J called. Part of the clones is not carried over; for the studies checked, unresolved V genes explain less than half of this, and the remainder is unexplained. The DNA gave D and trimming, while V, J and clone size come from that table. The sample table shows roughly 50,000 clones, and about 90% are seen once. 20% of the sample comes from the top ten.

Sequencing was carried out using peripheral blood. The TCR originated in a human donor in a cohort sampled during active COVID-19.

The encoded CDR3 is CASSLGRGEQYF. The DNA sequence is given as TGCGCCAGCAGCTTGGGCAGGGGTGAGCAGTACTTC. This chain is built from TRBV5-1 and TRBJ2-7; TRBD1 could be the D gene, as 6 bases match. The germline V gene supplies CDR1 SGHRS and CDR2 YFSETQ. Measured from the cysteine to the phenylalanine, the CDR3 is 12 residues long. Left in the record is the CDR3 DNA by itself, 36 bases read in frame from the first base. The junction carries 8 bases between V and J, which are trimmed by 0 bases and 7 bases respectively.